This T cell receptor beta chain stems from a study of naive and memory T cell subsets. Study-wide findings and caveats: RNA-based TCR counts may shift with T cell activation and differentiation. No ground truth validated the naive and memory repertoire findings. Naive and memory subsets had different power law exponents for TCR abundance. Clonotypes here are unpaired alpha or beta chain sequences.

The CDR3 runs to 16 residues. Trimming removed 8 bases from V and 2 bases from J, with 22 bases in between. Germline loops: CDR1 MDHEN, CDR2 SYDVKM. Concerning this clonotype itself: Its cognate antigen is unknown.

The beta constant-region primer was an equimolar mix of two oligonucleotides covering TRBC1 and TRBC2. Four rounds of PCR amplified the ligated cDNA using nested alpha and beta constant-region primers plus SP2. MiXCR was run by TCRdb on the UMI-ligation and nested PCR reads, yielding one entry per CDR3 protein. The data hold over 20,000 distinct CDR3 sequences, with roughly 9.1% observed a single time. The clonotype comes from a human donor in good health. Sample: central memory CD8+ T cells from blood. The rearrangement joins TRBV28 to TRBJ2-7; possible D gene TRBD2, 5 bases. CDR3 DNA sequence: TGTGCCAGCGCCCTTCAGGCGGACTTAAGCGCCTACGAGCAGTACTTC. Encoded protein: CASALQADLSAYEQYF.